Sequencing of this T cell receptor (beta chain) was carried out in a study of blood T cell repertoires in COVID-19. The overall study: Samples taken during acute and convalescent COVID-19 were collected in the United States, Italy and Spain. Sources were T cells, B-cell-depleted T cells, or PBMCs; the material itself was cDNA or gDNA.

Generated by immunoSEQ multiplex PCR, the TCRdb table keeps only in-frame clones and is missing some. The table records about 170,000 clones, roughly 85% of them present only once. In germline, CDR1 is GTSNPN, CDR2 SVGIG (reference sequence). V was clipped by 2 bases and J by 4 bases; unmatched bases: 5. The CDR3 sequence is 15 residues long. A single count supports this clone. Allocation to cohorts depended on clinical history reported by the participants. This receptor was identified in a woman aged 70 to 79 in a cohort exposed to, infected with or recovered from COVID-19 (not recorded which). The gene calls are TRBV30 and TRBJ1-5, with 10 positions matching TRBD1. Source material: PBMCs or T cells enriched from blood (not recorded which). This chain's CDR3 is CAWSLGTGENQPQHF. CDR3 DNA: TGTGCCTGGAGTCTTGGGACAGGGGAAAATCAGCCCCAGCATTTT.